The source of this T cell receptor beta chain is a study of T cells in Graves' hyperthyroidism and ophthalmopathy (dated by TCRdb to between 2018 and 2021). At the level of the whole study: A discovery cohort of approximately 100 patients, about 40 with Graves' ophthalmopathy and 55 to 60 with stable Graves' hyperthyroidism, was used to find distinguishing TCR V-J signatures. Prospective prediction of ophthalmopathy was tested in an independent validation cohort consisting of about 19 hyperthyroidism patients and 15 to 17 patients who later progressed to ophthalmopathy. The paper describes TCR Vbeta CDR3 sequencing of 120 to 150 peripheral blood samples, made up of about 40 ophthalmopathy patients, around 78 hyperthyroidism patients and 17 progressor patients. The approximately 95 discovery patients were divided at random into training and test sets in a 7:3 ratio. The study also compared thyroid tissue and blood T-cell repertoires from five or six Graves' hyperthyroidism patients. Following sampling, methimazole starting at 30 mg daily was given to hyperthyroidism patients, and high-dose intravenous methylprednisolone was given to ophthalmopathy patients.

What the research found in general, with its limitations: During validation, the model predicted progression to ophthalmopathy a median of about 5.9 months ahead of onset, with almost 71% sensitivity and roughly 72% specificity. No statistical method was used to fix the sample size in advance, and group allocation was not hidden from the investigators. Most expanded thyroid clonotypes (frequency above 0.001) were also detected in blood, a finding suggesting that blood repertoires may reflect thyroid immune responses. A 13 V-J signature model separated ophthalmopathy from stable hyperthyroidism, with about 90% sensitivity and about 81% specificity in cross-validation and 80%/75% in testing.

From cysteine to phenylalanine, the CDR3 is 14 amino acids long. The retained sequence is limited to the CDR3, 42 bases, with the frame set at the first base. V lost 6 bases and J lost 5 bases; the stretch between them is 17 bases long. CDR1 MGHRA and CDR2 YSYEKL are derived from the germline V gene. The TCR beta CDR3 regions were amplified from the RNA transcripts. A first-round RT-PCR of the TCR CDR3 used the HTBI primer set with the Qiagen OneStep RT-PCR kit. A second multiplex PCR round built the libraries, followed by size selection and purification. The libraries were sequenced on an Illumina HiSeq2000 using paired-end 100 bp reads. The authors' analysis ran thus. SOAPnuke was used to process the raw data, removing reads that contained adapters or uncalled bases, had a mean Phred below 15, or lacked an exact match to the constant primer or identifier. High-quality paired reads were merged using COPE v1.2.5, and each unique nucleotide sequence was defined as a clonotype. Clonotypes were aligned to IMGT TRBV, TRBD and TRBJ reference segments using MiTCR v1.1. Only V-J combinations with frequency above 0.0001, covering about 99% of repertoires, were analysed. A TCS score was defined as the ratio of F50 (clonal expansion) to E x V (chaos), with BLOSUM62-based TCRdist applied between CDR3 peptides within each V-J. Welch's t-statistics and random forest reduced 500 to 650 V-J features to roughly 13, which were used in a naive Bayes classifier (R e1071). The similarity between thyroid and blood repertoires was quantified using the Morisita-Horn index. TCRdb's own reprocessing of the public reads used fastp at Q25 and MiXCR and kept productive beta chains. Identical CDR3 proteins give one entry, which carries the most common genes and DNA. The V and J calls, along with clone size, are taken from TCRdb and not from the paper's own processing. The sample profile shows 450,000 to 700,000 distinct CDR3 sequences; approximately 44% of them were found once. 7.5% to 8.5% of the sample is taken by the ten largest.

Details on this clonotype: Its antigen has not been determined. No much larger clone is present one base from it, and per-base qualities are unavailable.

Graves' hyperthyroidism was defined as stable when no progression to ophthalmopathy occurred over 18 months of follow-up. Hyperthyroidism patients were aged 18 to 65 years and newly diagnosed, with disease duration of less than 2 months. Any patient with an uncontrolled infection, another autoimmune disease, pregnancy or lactation was excluded. Clinical symptoms, serum thyroxine and TRAb, thyroid ultrasound, and orbital computed tomography formed the basis for the diagnoses. Total RNA was extracted with Trizol reagent, and quality was checked on an Agilent 2100 Bioanalyzer. Sequencing used peripheral blood or thyroid tissue (not recorded which). The receptor was derived from a woman between 18 and 29 years old with Graves' hyperthyroidism. In this chain, TRBV4-1 is recombined with TRBJ2-7, with the D gene call left open. The CDR3 in this case is CASSRLEAFDEQYF. DNA sequence: TGCGCCAGCAGTCGTTTAGAGGCCTTCGACGAGCAGTACTTC.